These 28 T cell receptor beta chains originate from one sample sequenced in a study of T cell changes during pregnancy in multiple sclerosis. Assay: immunoSEQ multiplex PCR; the TCRdb copy retains only in-frame clones and omits some. The sample shows 40,000 to 50,000 clones, 75% to 90% of them seen only once. The source material was CD4+ T cells from peripheral blood mononuclear cells, sampled in the first trimester of pregnancy. Every receptor here comes from a female donor with multiple sclerosis, enrolled in a pregnancy study.

The rearrangement links TRBV5-1 to TRBJ2-5; D is possibly TRBD1 (5 bases). Germline CDR1 and CDR2: SGHRS and YFSETQ. V shed 4 bases and J shed 5 bases, with 12 bases lying between them. CDR3 length: 13 amino acids. CDR3 DNA sequence: TGCGCCAGCAGCGGTGGGCAGGGTGAGACCCAGTACTTC. This translates into CASSGGQGETQYF.

V is TRBV6-5 and J is TRBJ2-7; the D gene is possibly TRBD2 (6 bases). The germline V and J ends were trimmed by 0 bases and 3 bases, with 15 bases remaining between them. Germline loops: CDR1 MNHEY, CDR2 SVGAGI. The CDR3 loop spans 16 amino acids. CDR3 amino acids: CASSYSPSGPVYEQYF. The CDR3 DNA reads TGTGCCAGCAGTTACTCACCAAGCGGGCCTGTCTACGAGCAGTACTTC.

The chain carries TRBV11-1 and TRBJ2-7; 10 bases are a match to TRBD2. V shed 5 bases and J 3 bases; nucleotides not matched to a gene: 4. Germline values: CDR1 SGHAT, CDR2 FQDESV (reference sequence). The CDR3 loop spans 14 amino acids. The CDR3 DNA sequence: TGTGCCAGCAGCACCAGCGGGAGGGACTACGAGCAGTACTTC. Protein: CASSTSGRDYEQYF.

The gene calls are TRBV5-5 and TRBJ1-4; D is perhaps TRBD1 (5 bases). V was trimmed by 4 bases and J by 2 bases, leaving 15 bases between them. The CDR3 contains 16 residues. In germline, CDR1 is SGHKS, CDR2 YYEKEE (reference sequence). The DNA of the CDR3 is TGTGCCAGCAGCCCCTTCCAGGGATGGACTAATGAAAAACTGTTTTTT. Translated: CASSPFQGWTNEKLFF.

The chain uses TRBV7-2 and TRBJ2-1; 13 nucleotides line up with TRBD2. Per germline, CDR1 SGHTA and CDR2 FQGNSA. This CDR3 spans 18 amino acids. The V segment lost 3 bases and the J segment 1 base; nucleotides outside the gene matches: 6. Here the CDR3 DNA reads TGTGCCAGCAGCTTTAAAGGACTAGCGGGGGTATCCTACAATGAGCAGTTCTTC. Translated, it gives CASSFKGLAGVSYNEQFF. Variable domain in full (rest from reference TRBV7-2 and TRBJ2-1): GAGVSQSPSNKVTEKGKDVELRCDPISGHTALYWYRQSLGQGLEFLIYFQGNSAPDKSGLPSDRFSAERTGGSVSTLTIQRTQQEDSAVYLCASSFKGLAGVSYNEQFFGPGTRLTVL.

The chain is built from TRBV28 and TRBJ1-2, with 7 positions matching TRBD1. With 5 bases clipped from V and 7 bases from J, the junction kept 13 bases outside the gene matches. CDR3 length equals 15 residues. Germline V gene data show CDR1 as MDHEN and CDR2 as SYDVKM. CDR3 region: CASSLGTDQNLGYTF. In DNA, the CDR3 is TGTGCCAGCAGTCTCGGGACAGATCAAAACCTTGGCTACACCTTC.

This clone appeared a few times. The J gene is TRBJ2-5, the V gene TRBV30; 7 bases match TRBD1. V gave up 2 bases and J gave up 2 bases; unmatched junction bases: 5. CDR1 GTSNPN and CDR2 SVGIG come from the germline V gene (reference sequence). CDR3 length equals 14 residues. DNA for the CDR3: TGTGCCTGGAGTCCGACAGGGCGTCAAGAGACCCAGTACTTC. It encodes CAWSPTGRQETQYF.

The chain uses TRBV11-1 and TRBJ2-7; D may be TRBD2 (5 bases). This CDR3 has 12 residues. V lost 3 bases, J lost 7 bases, and 10 bases lay in between. The germline V gene has CDR1 SGHAT and CDR2 FQDESV (reference sequence). CDR3: CASSLEDGEQYF. The DNA for the CDR3 is TGTGCCAGCAGCTTGGAGGACGGTGAGCAGTACTTC.

The rearrangement links TRBV7-2 to TRBJ2-1, with D hard to call. This CDR3 contains 15 residues. Looked up from germline, CDR1 is SGHTA and CDR2 is FQGNSA. The V and J ends lost 0 bases and 0 bases respectively, with 6 bases between them. This CDR3 is CASSLAVSSYNEQFF. The CDR3 DNA sequence: TGTGCCAGCAGCTTAGCGGTGAGCTCCTACAATGAGCAGTTCTTC.

The rearrangement links TRBV28 to TRBJ1-5; D is unclear. V was pared by 5 bases and J by 3 bases, with 14 bases between. In germline, CDR1 is MDHEN, CDR2 SYDVKM. The CDR3 runs to 15 residues. The CDR3 DNA follows: TGTGCCAGCAGTCCACCCGGAGGGTCCAATCAGCCCCAGCATTTT. Protein product: CASSPPGGSNQPQHF.

V and J are TRBV19 and TRBJ1-2; maybe TRBD1 (5 bases). The CDR3 spans 14 residues. The V gene's germline CDR1 is LNHDA and CDR2 SQIVND (reference sequence). V was cut by 4 bases and J by 4 bases, with 13 bases left in between. The CDR3 bases are TGTGCCAGTAGTACTGAGAGACAGATCTATGGCTACACCTTC. As protein: CASSTERQIYGYTF.

The rearrangement links TRBV18 to TRBJ2-7, with TRBD2 matching over 7 bases. This CDR3 contains 15 residues. The V gene's germline CDR1 is KGHSH and CDR2 LQKENI. Trimming at V came to 1 base and at J to 3 bases, leaving 6 bases not matched to a gene. CDR3 amino acids: CASSPQASGGYEQYF. The CDR3 DNA follows: TGTGCCAGCTCACCACAGGCTAGCGGAGGCTACGAGCAGTACTTC.

The chain is built from TRBV19 and TRBJ1-5; TRBD1 is a possible D gene (5 bases). This CDR3 is 14 amino acids long. Per the germline V gene, CDR1 is LNHDA and CDR2 is SQIVND (reference sequence). V dropped 3 bases and J dropped 3 bases, with 9 bases sitting between them. The DNA of the CDR3 is TGTGCCAGTAGTATGCGGACACCCAATCAGCCCCAGCATTTT. As protein: CASSMRTPNQPQHF.

The chain recombines TRBV12-1 with TRBJ2-1; TRBD2, the table's D call, was not compared with the DNA. TRBV12-1 is a pseudogene. The CDR3 runs 15 residues. Here the CDR3 DNA reads TGTGCCAGCAGTCCCAGCGGGAGCCTCATCAATGAGCAGTTCTTC. Amino acid sequence: CASSPSGSLINEQFF.

The V call is TRBV5-4, the J call TRBJ2-1, with 7 bases matching TRBD1. CDR3 length equals 15 residues. V was clipped by 0 bases and J by 6 bases; unmatched bases: 6. From germline, CDR1 is SGHNT and CDR2 YYREEE (reference sequence). CDR3 in amino acids: CASSLGDRSVNEQFF. The CDR3 region has the DNA TGTGCCAGCAGCTTGGGGGACAGAAGCGTCAATGAGCAGTTCTTC.

This chain uses TRBV9 with TRBJ2-3; a possible D gene is TRBD2 (7 bases). Trimming stripped 0 bases from V and 1 base from J, with 9 bases between. CDR1 SGDLS and CDR2 YYNGEE come from the germline V gene. This CDR3 has 15 residues. The CDR3 bases are TGTGCCAGCAGCGTAGCCGGGGGGCGCACAGATACGCAGTATTTT. It codes for CASSVAGGRTDTQYF.

The chain uses TRBV12-5 and TRBJ1-5, with D possibly being TRBD1 (5 bases). The CDR3 sequence is 14 residues long. Trimming took 2 bases from V and 9 from J, leaving 14 bases between them. Germline CDR1 LGHNT, CDR2 FRNRAP. CDR3: CASGLTGLGGPQHF. The CDR3 region has the DNA TGTGCTAGTGGTTTGACGGGATTGGGGGGGCCCCAGCATTTT.

This clone was picked up one time. This chain links TRBV7-9 with TRBJ2-1; D is possibly TRBD1 (5 bases). The CDR3 length is 14 residues. Per germline, CDR1 SEHNR and CDR2 FQNEAQ (reference sequence). V lost 6 bases, J lost 6 bases, and 15 bases lay in between. The CDR3 DNA follows: TGTGCCAGCAGTTCAGGGTTTCGTGGCAATGAGCAGTTCTTC. Its translation: CASSSGFRGNEQFF.

J is TRBJ2-7 and V is TRBV30; 7 nucleotides match TRBD2. There are 14 residues in the CDR3. Germline loops: CDR1 GTSNPN, CDR2 SVGIG (reference sequence). Trimming at V came to 0 bases and at J to 0 bases, leaving 2 bases not matched to a gene. The CDR3 protein is CAWSVGGNSYEQYF. The CDR3 nucleotides read TGTGCCTGGAGTGTGGGAGGGAACTCCTACGAGCAGTACTTC.

J is TRBJ1-4 and V is TRBV29-1; 10 bases agree with TRBD1. Germline V gene data show CDR1 as SQVTM and CDR2 as ANQGSEA. The CDR3 covers 13 residues. Trimming at V came to 4 bases and at J to 7 bases, leaving 3 bases not matched to a gene. CDR3 residues: CSVVDRGPEKLFF. For the CDR3, the DNA is TGCAGCGTTGTAGACAGGGGGCCTGAAAAACTGTTTTTT.

The chain carries TRBV19 and TRBJ2-5, with a possible D match to TRBD2 (6 bases). The germline V gene encodes CDR1 LNHDA and CDR2 SQIVND (reference sequence). Trimming left V 5 bases short and J 2 bases short, with 9 bases between. This CDR3 has 13 amino acids. The CDR3 sequence is CASSRGLQETQYF. The CDR3 DNA sequence: TGTGCCAGTAGTCGGGGACTTCAAGAGACCCAGTACTTC.

This clone was observed a single time. The gene calls are TRBV18 and TRBJ2-7, with 7 nucleotides matching TRBD1. Germline trimming cut 0 bases from V and 6 bases from J; bases unmatched to any gene: 5. The germline gives CDR1 KGHSH, CDR2 LQKENI. The CDR3 has 14 residues. This chain's CDR3 is CASSPPATGREQYF. In DNA form, the CDR3 reads TGTGCCAGCTCACCACCTGCGACAGGGCGCGAGCAGTACTTC.

About this clone itself: The same CDR3 arises from other DNA sequences in this sample as well. The chain employs TRBV6-5 and TRBJ2-1; D is ambiguous. CDR3 length equals 11 residues. Germline values: CDR1 MNHEY, CDR2 SVGAGI. The V end was cut by 3 bases, the J end by 6 bases, with 3 bases between. CDR3 coding DNA: TGTGCCAGCAGTTATCGCAATGAGCAGTTCTTC. Its translation: CASSYRNEQFF.

The gene calls are TRBV27 and TRBJ2-3; TRBD1 agrees at 7 bases. The V gene end was trimmed by 2 bases and the J gene end by 1 base; junction bases not matched to a gene: 9. The CDR3 is 17 residues long. Germline-derived CDR1 and CDR2 are MNHEY and SMNVEV (reference sequence). CDR3 in amino acids: CASSLGDRAFRTDTQYF. CDR3 coding DNA: TGTGCCAGCAGTTTAGGGGACAGAGCTTTTCGCACAGATACGCAGTATTTT.

The J gene is TRBJ1-1, the V gene TRBV29-1, with TRBD1 identical over 7 bases. The length of the CDR3 is 13 residues. V lost 4 bases and J lost 2; bases outside the gene matches: 4. Germline V gives CDR1 SQVTM, CDR2 ANQGSEA. This chain's CDR3 is CSVVRDRNTEAFF. CDR3 DNA: TGCAGCGTTGTTCGGGACAGAAACACTGAAGCTTTCTTT.

The chain uses TRBV10-3 and TRBJ2-3, with 10 bases fitting TRBD2. Germline values: CDR1 ENHRY, CDR2 SYGVKD. This CDR3 spans 16 amino acids. V dropped 3 bases and J dropped 4; count of bases not matched to a gene: 7. CDR3 nucleotide sequence: TGTGCCATCAGTGATAACCTAGCGGGAGCTCCAGATACGCAGTATTTT. It codes for CAISDNLAGAPDTQYF.

The rearrangement joins TRBV9 to TRBJ2-1, with 8 nucleotides matching TRBD1. V shed 2 bases, J shed 7 bases, and the junction held 8 bases outside the gene matches. The CDR3 runs 15 residues. Per germline, CDR1 SGDLS and CDR2 YYNGEE. CDR3 sequence reads: CASSVSQGAPNEQFF. In DNA, the CDR3 is TGTGCCAGCAGCGTCTCCCAGGGGGCGCCAAATGAGCAGTTCTTC.

The chain uses TRBV19 and TRBJ2-4; D gene uncertain. With 6 bases removed from V and 0 bases from J, the gap between germline ends came to 21 bases. The CDR3 has 18 amino acids. Germline V gene data show CDR1 as LNHDA and CDR2 as SQIVND (reference sequence). The CDR3 here is CASSVEGVQSKAKNIQYF. The CDR3 DNA follows: TGTGCCAGTAGCGTCGAAGGAGTACAATCGAAAGCCAAAAACATTCAGTACTTC.